This TCR beta chain was captured by sequencing in a study of CD8 T cells in Susac syndrome. The germline V gene has CDR1 LNHDA and CDR2 SQIVND (reference sequence). This CDR3 has 16 residues. Between the trimmed V and J ends, which lost 7 bases and 4 bases, there was a span of 20 bases. When the RNA was reverse transcribed, random hexamers were used with an input of roughly 0.45 to 1 ug. One entry per CDR3 protein results from TCRdb running MiXCR on the immunoSEQ multiplex PCR reads. Here the sample spans approximately 230,000 distinct CDR3 sequences, 90% to 95% being singletons. The chain has TRBV19 and TRBJ2-1; possible D gene TRBD2, 6 bases. The origin of this receptor is a human donor with multiple sclerosis. The material sequenced was CD4+ T cells from PBMCs. The CDR3 nucleotides are TGTGCCAGTACCCTTTCTGGCGGGAACGGATACAATGAGCAGTTCTTC. Translating it yields CASTLSGGNGYNEQFF.